These 30 T cell receptor beta chains were sequenced from one sample in a study of shared clonotypes between healthy human individuals. Clones were sequenced by immunoSEQ multiplex PCR, and TCRdb holds only the in-frame ones, with some missing. This sample yields about 2.2 million clones, of which 93% are seen a single time; approximately 1.6% belongs to the top ten. Naive CD8 populations comprised CD45RO-negative cells positively selected for CCR7, excluding terminally differentiated effector memory CD45RA+ cells. Source material: naive CD8+ T cells from PBMCs. The receptors come from a man aged 18 to 30 in good health. Some clones in this sample may be carry-over from other donors' samples.

The rearrangement links TRBV12-5 to TRBJ2-7; 10 positions agree with TRBD1. V trimming: 0 bases; J trimming: 3 bases; junction bases outside the gene matches: 11. Germline values: CDR1 LGHNT, CDR2 FRNRAP. The CDR3 consists of 18 residues. The CDR3 region is CASGLVRPTGTGVYEQYF. Written as DNA, the CDR3 is TGTGCTAGTGGTTTGGTTAGGCCCACCGGGACAGGGGTCTACGAGCAGTACTTC.

This clone came up once. V and J are TRBV4-3 and TRBJ1-3; possible D gene TRBD1, 6 bases. The germline CDR1 and CDR2 sequences are LGHNA and YSLEER. CDR3 length: 16 residues. Between the trimmed V and J ends, which lost 1 base and 0 bases, there was a span of 10 bases. As DNA, the CDR3 is TGCGCCAGCAGCCAAGGTTGGGGGCCCTCTGGAAACACCATATATTTT. Translation: CASSQGWGPSGNTIYF.

The chain is built from TRBV10-2 and TRBJ2-7, with 9 bases matching TRBD1. Germline CDR1 reads WSHSY; CDR2 reads SAAADI. Trimming took 6 bases from V and 7 from J; bases not matched to a gene: 13. The CDR3 runs to 15 residues. The CDR3 bases are TGCGCCAGCAGGGGAGGGACAGGGTCCTTCGGAGAGCAGTACTTC. Translating gives CASRGGTGSFGEQYF.

This sequence joins TRBV6-5 and TRBJ2-3, with TRBD2 identical over 8 bases. CDR1 MNHEY and CDR2 SVGAGI come from the germline V gene. The CDR3 has 15 residues. The V and J ends lost 6 bases and 2 bases, in that order; junction bases with no gene match: 7. The CDR3 loop reads CASSPALAVTDTQYF. DNA of the CDR3: TGTGCCAGCAGCCCAGCACTAGCGGTCACAGATACGCAGTATTTT.

In this sample, this clone turned up once. The chain couples TRBV5-6 to TRBJ1-5; D gene unclear. This CDR3 comprises 15 residues. Trimming cost V 3 bases and J 1 base, with 11 bases left between them. Germline CDR1 SGHDT, CDR2 YYEEEE. DNA for the CDR3: TGTGCCAGCAGCTGGACTGGAGAAAGCAATCAGCCCCAGCATTTT. It codes for CASSWTGESNQPQHF.

V and J are TRBV9 and TRBJ2-1; 7 bases fit TRBD2. CDR3 length equals 15 residues. V was pared by 0 bases and J by 3 bases, with 3 bases of the junction left unmatched. CDR1 is SGDLS, CDR2 YYNGEE, per germline. Here the CDR3 reads CASSVGTRVYNEQFF. For the CDR3, the DNA is TGTGCCAGCAGCGTAGGGACTAGGGTCTACAATGAGCAGTTCTTC. Drawing the rest from reference TRBV9 and TRBJ2-1, the complete variable domain is DSGVTQTPKHLITATGQRVTLRCSPRSGDLSVYWYQQSLDQGLQFLIQYYNGEERAKGNILERFSAQQFPDLHSELNLSSLELGDSALYFCASSVGTRVYNEQFFGPGTRLTVL.

Details on this clone: Given a much more abundant clone one base away, this may be a read error. Distinct nucleotide sequences in the sample also encode this CDR3. This chain uses TRBV27 with TRBJ2-7; D gene ambiguous. Trimming cost V 3 bases and J 0 bases, with 6 bases left between them. This CDR3 has 13 amino acids. Germline CDR1 and CDR2: MNHEY and SMNVEV (reference sequence). CDR3 DNA: TGTGCCAGCAGTTTGGCGAGCTCCTACGAGCAGTACTTC. It codes for CASSLASSYEQYF.

Only one count was recorded for this clone. Other DNA sequences in the same sample also yield this CDR3. The chain recombines TRBV15 with TRBJ2-6; unclear D gene. Trimming took 1 base from V and 0 from J, leaving 7 bases between them. Per the germline V gene, CDR1 is LNHNV and CDR2 is YYDKDF (reference sequence). The CDR3 covers 16 residues. DNA of the CDR3: TGTGCCACCAGCAGAGGAGGTAGCTCTGGGGCCAACGTCCTGACTTTC. It encodes CATSRGGSSGANVLTF.

This clone was picked up a small number of times. This chain connects TRBV4-1 to TRBJ1-5; D is ambiguous. V lost 2 bases, J lost 8 bases, and 10 bases lay in between. Germline V CDR1 and CDR2: MGHRA, YSYEKL. This CDR3 spans 13 amino acids. Here the CDR3 DNA reads TGCGCCAGCAGCCAACAAAATAACAAGCCCCAGCATTTT. Translated, it gives CASSQQNNKPQHF.

The gene calls are TRBV7-9 and TRBJ2-1, with D possibly matching TRBD1 (5 bases). V was cut by 0 bases and J by 2 bases, with 20 bases left in between. The CDR3 contains 19 residues. CDR1 and CDR2 from the germline V gene are SEHNR and FQNEAQ (reference sequence). The CDR3 here is CASSLAQTARVWTYNEQFF. The CDR3 DNA sequence: TGTGCCAGCAGCTTAGCCCAGACAGCCAGGGTTTGGACCTACAATGAGCAGTTCTTC.

The chain recombines TRBV5-1 with TRBJ2-7; 12 positions match TRBD2. CDR1 is SGHRS, CDR2 YFSETQ, per germline. After removal of 4 bases from V and 3 bases from J, the junction contained 8 bases not matched to a gene. The CDR3 has 16 residues. CDR3 nucleotide sequence: TGCGCCAGCAGCGCGGGACTAGCGGGCGCGAACTACGAGCAGTACTTC. Residues: CASSAGLAGANYEQYF. Supplemented by reference TRBV5-1 and TRBJ2-7, the full variable domain reads KAGVTQTPRYLIKTRGQQVTLSCSPISGHRSVSWYQQTPGQGLQFLFEYFSETQRNKGNFPGRFSGRQFSNSRSEMNVSTLELGDSALYLCASSAGLAGANYEQYFGPGTRLTVT.

CDR3 in DNA: TGTGCCAGCAGTTCAGACAGGGTAGGGTCCTACAATGAGCAGTTCTTC. Translated, it gives CASSSDRVGSYNEQFF. The genes are TRBV27 and TRBJ2-1, with 7 bases matching TRBD1. Trimming cost V 4 bases and J 1 base; bases outside gene matches: 7. This CDR3 region has 16 residues. From germline, CDR1 is MNHEY and CDR2 SMNVEV (reference sequence).

As concerns this clone: The sample contains more than one DNA sequence encoding this CDR3. The V and J genes are TRBV5-6 and TRBJ2-1; D unclear. V lost 0 bases to trimming and J lost 9 bases, with 4 bases between them. The CDR3 runs 11 residues. Germline lookup yields CDR1 SGHDT and CDR2 YYEEEE. CDR3 DNA sequence: TGTGCCAGCAGCTTGGGAGGTGAGCAGTTCTTC. Amino acids: CASSLGGEQFF.

This chain uses TRBV2 with TRBJ1-1, with 12 bases that match TRBD1. This CDR3 is built from 18 residues. Germline loops: CDR1 SNHLY, CDR2 FYNNEI. J gave up 0 bases and V 4 bases, and 9 bases lay outside the gene matches. The CDR3 DNA sequence: TGTGCCAGCAGTGGCGGGACAGGGGGCGAAAAATTGAACACTGAAGCTTTCTTT. Translated: CASSGGTGGEKLNTEAFF.

The CDR3 coding sequence is TGTGCCAGCAGCCCCCGGGGGTTAACCGGGGAGCTGTTTTTT. This encodes CASSPRGLTGELFF. V usage is TRBV7-3 and J usage is TRBJ2-2, with a tentative D call TRBD2 (6 bases). The CDR3 extends over 14 amino acids. Germline V CDR1 and CDR2: SGHTA, FQGTGA. The V gene lost 5 bases and the J gene lost 5 bases, with 12 bases spanning the gap. The full variable domain, completed using reference TRBV7-3 and TRBJ2-2, is GAGVSQTPSNKVTEKGKYVELRCDPISGHTALYWYRQSLGQGPEFLIYFQGTGAADDSGLPNDRFFAVRPEGSVSTLKIQRTERGDSAVYLCASSPRGLTGELFFGEGSRLTVL.

For this clone: The same CDR3 also results from other DNA sequences found in this sample. The rearrangement joins TRBV7-2 to TRBJ2-1; D may be TRBD1 or TRBD2 (5 bases each). This CDR3 spans 13 amino acids. V lost 5 bases, J lost 4 bases, and 9 bases lay in between. Per germline, CDR1 SGHTA and CDR2 FQGNSA. In nucleotides, the CDR3 is TGTGCCAGCAGCCTCGGGACGTACAATGAGCAGTTCTTC. This gives the protein CASSLGTYNEQFF.

The chain has TRBV13 and TRBJ2-7, with 9 nucleotides matching TRBD2. The CDR3 loop spans 14 amino acids. Germline lookup yields CDR1 PRHDT and CDR2 FYEKMQ (reference sequence). With 6 bases clipped from V and 3 bases from J, the junction kept 6 bases outside the gene matches. CDR3: CASRERGAGYEQYF. CDR3 DNA sequence: TGTGCCAGCAGAGAGCGGGGGGCAGGCTACGAGCAGTACTTC.

The V and J genes are TRBV27 and TRBJ2-7; no clear D gene. From germline, CDR1 is MNHEY and CDR2 SMNVEV (reference sequence). The length of the CDR3 is 15 residues. Trimming cost V 3 bases and J 0 bases, with 12 bases left between them. The chain's CDR3 is CASSFSPDSSYEQYF. The DNA of the CDR3 is TGTGCCAGCAGTTTCAGTCCCGATAGCTCCTACGAGCAGTACTTC.

This clone appeared a single time. The rearrangement links TRBV28 to TRBJ2-7; no firm D call. CDR1 MDHEN and CDR2 SYDVKM come from the germline V gene. The CDR3 spans 12 residues. The germline V and J ends were trimmed by 7 bases and 1 base, with 8 bases remaining between them. The CDR3 is CASNKVSYEQYF. CDR3 sequence (DNA): TGTGCCAGCAATAAGGTTTCCTACGAGCAGTACTTC.

The rearrangement joins TRBV19 to TRBJ1-2; the D is unclear. V shed 3 bases and J shed 0 bases, with 17 bases lying between them. Per the germline V gene, CDR1 is LNHDA and CDR2 is SQIVND (reference sequence). The CDR3 has 17 amino acids. CDR3 in DNA: TGTGCCAGTAGTATCGTGTGGGATGGACGGCCTAACTATGGCTACACCTTC. Protein sequence: CASSIVWDGRPNYGYTF. The full variable domain, in which reference TRBV19 and TRBJ1-2 provide the parts outside the CDR3, is DGGITQSPKYLFRKEGQNVTLSCEQNLNHDAMYWYRQDPGQGLRLIYYSQIVNDFQKGDIAEGYSVSREKKESFPLTVTSAQKNPTAFYLCASSIVWDGRPNYGYTFGSGTRLTVV.

As concerns this clone: This sample also contains other DNA sequences that code for the same CDR3. The chain carries TRBV27 and TRBJ2-7, with TRBD2 as a possible D gene (6 bases). The CDR3 sequence is 15 residues long. With 0 bases removed from V and 0 bases from J, the gap between germline ends came to 9 bases. Germline-derived CDR1 and CDR2 are MNHEY and SMNVEV (reference sequence). CDR3 sequence: CASSLSPGLSYEQYF. The DNA of the CDR3 is TGTGCCAGCAGTTTATCTCCGGGACTCTCCTACGAGCAGTACTTC.

Points on this clone: The sample holds other DNA sequences that translate to the same CDR3. This chain uses TRBV5-1 with TRBJ2-7; D might be TRBD1 (5 bases). The length of the CDR3 is 13 residues. The V end lost 0 bases, the J end lost 3 bases, and 7 bases lay between the germline ends. CDR1 SGHRS and CDR2 YFSETQ come from the germline V gene. The CDR3 is CASSLEDSYEQYF. The CDR3 DNA follows: TGCGCCAGCAGCTTGGAAGACAGCTACGAGCAGTACTTC.

Comments on this clone: A read error may account for a junction end that differs from germline. Different DNA sequences within this sample yield the same CDR3. The CDR3 region is CSVEVRTGGDEGYTF. The CDR3, as DNA: TGTAGCGTTGAAGTGCGGACAGGGGGTGATGAGGGCTACACCTTC. This chain connects TRBV29-1 to TRBJ1-2; 10 bases are a match to TRBD1. The CDR3 loop spans 15 amino acids. The germline V gene encodes CDR1 SQVTM and CDR2 ANQGSEA.

The chain recombines TRBV11-3 with TRBJ2-7; no definite D call. Germline V gene sequence: CDR1 SGHNT, CDR2 YENEEA. V was trimmed by 1 base and J by 2 bases, leaving 9 bases between them. This CDR3 is 14 amino acids long. CDR3 residues: CASSLGGTPYEQYF. In nucleotides, the CDR3 is TGTGCCAGCAGCTTAGGCGGCACCCCCTACGAGCAGTACTTC.

This chain uses TRBV14 with TRBJ2-7, with D possibly TRBD2 on 6 matching bases. Per germline, CDR1 SGHDN and CDR2 FVKESK. CDR3 length: 13 amino acids. The V end lost 4 bases, the J end lost 6 bases, and 13 bases lay between the germline ends. CDR3 nucleotide sequence: TGTGCCAGCAGCCGACTAGATGCTGGCGAGCAGTACTTC. Protein product: CASSRLDAGEQYF. Using reference TRBV14 and TRBJ2-7 for the parts outside the CDR3, the full variable domain is EAGVTQFPSHSVIEKGQTVTLRCDPISGHDNLYWYRRVMGKEIKFLLHFVKESKQDESGMPNNRFLAERTGGTYSTLKVQPAELEDSGVYFCASSRLDAGEQYFGPGTRLTVT.

This chain uses TRBV9 with TRBJ1-3; 9 bases fit TRBD1. The CDR3 has 15 residues. Trimming cost V 3 bases and J 2 bases; bases outside gene matches: 3. Germline CDR1 is SGDLS and CDR2 is YYNGEE. The CDR3 region is CASSARDRAGNTIYF. The CDR3 DNA reads as TGTGCCAGCAGCGCCCGGGACAGGGCTGGAAACACCATATATTTT.

The V and J genes are TRBV2 and TRBJ1-5, with D unresolved. Trimming took 2 bases from V and 3 from J, leaving 11 bases between them. The CDR3 spans 15 residues. Germline CDR1 is SNHLY and CDR2 is FYNNEI. The CDR3 region is CASSEMVAPNQPQHF. In nucleotides, the CDR3 is TGTGCCAGCAGTGAAATGGTGGCCCCCAATCAGCCCCAGCATTTT. Complete variable domain (other parts from reference TRBV2 and TRBJ1-5): EPEVTQTPSHQVTQMGQEVILRCVPISNHLYFYWYRQILGQKVEFLVSFYNNEISEKSEIFDDQFSVERPDGSNFTLKIRSTKLEDSAMYFCASSEMVAPNQPQHFGDGTRLSIL.

Only one count was recorded for this clone. Other DNA variants within this sample encode the same CDR3. This chain joins TRBV10-3 and TRBJ2-7, with 11 bases lining up with TRBD2. CDR3 size: 16 residues. CDR1 ENHRY and CDR2 SYGVKD come from the germline V gene. V gave up 0 bases and J gave up 2 bases; unmatched junction bases: 3. CDR3 sequence (DNA): TGTGCCATCAGTGAGTCCCCTAGCGGGAGGACCTACGAGCAGTACTTC. This encodes CAISESPSGRTYEQYF.

V and J are TRBV28 and TRBJ2-3, with TRBD2 identical over 9 bases. CDR1 is MDHEN and CDR2 is SYDVKM in the germline V gene. The CDR3 has 19 amino acids. The junction had 17 bases not matched to a gene; V was cut back by 5 bases and J by 2 bases. Here the CDR3 reads CASSPYRGTSTRDTDTQYF. DNA of the CDR3: TGTGCCAGCAGTCCGTATCGGGGGACTAGCACCAGAGACACAGATACGCAGTATTTT.

This clone appeared once. CDR3 coding DNA: TGTGCCACTGCGGGCGGGAGCTCCCTTTACGAGCAGTACTTC. Its translation: CATAGGSSLYEQYF. V and J are TRBV6-6 and TRBJ2-7, with 7 bases aligning to TRBD2. The CDR3 runs 14 residues. Germline V gives CDR1 MNHNY, CDR2 SVGAGI (reference sequence). With V trimmed by 10 bases and J by 4 bases, 13 bases remained unmatched.